This T cell receptor (beta chain) was identified in a study of T cells after yellow fever vaccination. One entry per CDR3 protein, called by TCRdb with MiXCR from the 5' RACE reads. The sample shows over 150,000 distinct CDR3 sequences, 6.2% of them seen only once. General study findings and limits: Researchers cautioned that FACS-sorted repertoires could harbor abundant clonotypes contaminating from the bulk population.

Only a few counts were recorded for this clonotype. Its matching antigen is unknown. CDR1 and CDR2 (germline): SGHRS, YFSETQ. This CDR3 spans 14 amino acids. The V end was cut by 3 bases, the J end by 1 base, with 10 bases between. The input for sequencing was CD4+ T cells sorted from PBMCs, taken on the day of the first yellow fever vaccination. V is TRBV5-1 and J is TRBJ1-1, with a possible D match to TRBD1 (6 bases). This clonotype was obtained from a young man who received the YFV17D yellow fever vaccine. The CDR3 loop is CASSWRTANTEAFF. The CDR3 DNA is TGCGCCAGCAGCTGGCGGACAGCGAACACTGAAGCTTTCTTT.